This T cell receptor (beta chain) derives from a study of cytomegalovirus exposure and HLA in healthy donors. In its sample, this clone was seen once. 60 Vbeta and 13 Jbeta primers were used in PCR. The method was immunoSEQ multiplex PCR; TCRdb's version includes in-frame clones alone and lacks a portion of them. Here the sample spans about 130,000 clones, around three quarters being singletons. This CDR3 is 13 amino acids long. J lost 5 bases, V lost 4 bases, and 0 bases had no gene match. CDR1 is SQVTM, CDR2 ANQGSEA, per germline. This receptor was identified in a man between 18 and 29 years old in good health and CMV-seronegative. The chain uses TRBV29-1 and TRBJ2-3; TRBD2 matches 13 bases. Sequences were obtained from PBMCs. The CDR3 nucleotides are TGCAGCGTTGGACTAGCGGGAGGAGATACGCAGTATTTT. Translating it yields CSVGLAGGDTQYF.